The sequence of this T cell receptor (beta chain) was determined in a study of vaccination effects on CD4 cells after COVID-19. Study outcomes and limitations: Clones from infection and from vaccination both contracted markedly late after vaccination.

Here immunoSEQ multiplex PCR was the method, and the copy in TCRdb shows in-frame clones only, minus some. The table lists 77,000 or so clones, 78% of them singletons. The CDR3 has 14 residues. Germline lookup yields CDR1 SNHLY and CDR2 FYNNEI. V gave up 8 bases and J gave up 0 bases; unmatched junction bases: 4. Ahead of sequencing, the ViraFEST assay grew antigen-specific CD4+ T cells using viral peptide pools. Once cultured for approximately ten days, the cells underwent separation to obtain CD4+ T cells. According to the study, vaccine recipients showed no prior SARS-CoV-2 infection and negative nucleocapsid antibodies. This clone was counted a few times. What it binds is unknown.

Here the sequenced sample was CD4+ T cells from PBMCs cultured with SARS-CoV-2 spike peptides, taken before COVID-19 vaccination. V usage is TRBV2 and J usage is TRBJ1-2; TRBD1 matches at 9 bases. The sequence was collected from a human donor who received a COVID-19 vaccine. CDR3 in DNA: TGTGCCAGCGGGGGGGACAGGGCTAACTATGGCTACACCTTC. The encoded protein is CASGGDRANYGYTF.